Here is one T cell receptor beta chain with its context. Its antigen remains unidentified. With 60 Vbeta and 13 Jbeta primers, the PCR was carried out. This table comes from immunoSEQ multiplex PCR, and its TCRdb copy is limited to in-frame clones, with some not included. The profile shows approximately 140,000 clones, over 75% of them singletons. This CDR3 has 17 amino acids. CDR1 and CDR2 (germline): SGHVS, FQNEAQ. The V gene end was trimmed by 4 bases and the J gene end by 0 bases; junction bases not matched to a gene: 8. The data were taken from a study of cytomegalovirus exposure and HLA in healthy donors. Findings and caveats of the study: Another analysis was done later, and it associated approximately 17,000 TCR beta sequences with HLA alleles at 0.05 false discovery rate.

The sample was PBMCs. The chain has TRBV7-8 and TRBJ2-3, with 9 bases that match TRBD2. This receptor was obtained from a boy aged 5-17 years in good health and CMV-seronegative. The CDR3 sequence is CASSWGLAVTSTDTQYF. The CDR3 coding sequence is TGTGCCAGCAGCTGGGGACTAGCAGTTACTAGCACAGATACGCAGTATTTT.